Listed below are T cell receptor beta chains from one sample, sequenced in a study of cytomegalovirus exposure and HLA in healthy donors. Here immunoSEQ multiplex PCR was the method, and the copy in TCRdb shows in-frame clones only, minus some. This table holds approximately 160,000 clones, approximately 80% found once. What was sequenced was PBMCs. All receptors come from a woman under 40 in good health and CMV-seronegative. CDR3s include the opening cysteine and the closing phenylalanine or tryptophan. The order of the fields is V gene, J gene, CDR3 length, clone size, CDR3 protein. Clone size is not always given. Where it is, it says once, few, many or a class for expanded clones.

TRBV19	TRBJ2-5	14	NA	CASSMGGVQETQYF
TRBV9	TRBJ2-1	16	NA	CASSVLGLAGQNEQFF
TRBV5-1	TRBJ2-1	14	NA	CASSYVGGHNEQFF
TRBV9	TRBJ2-7	15	NA	CASSASGTGVHEQYF
TRBV2	TRBJ2-1	14	few	CASSDVLPGDEQFF
TRBV5-6	TRBJ1-3	12	NA	CASSTGGDTIYF
TRBV30	TRBJ1-2	14	NA	CAWSVQLANYGYTF
TRBV6-5	TRBJ2-3	15	NA	CASSIGDRSTDTQYF
TRBV18	TRBJ1-2	15	NA	CASSPSSRGDYGYTF
TRBV14	TRBJ1-1	15	NA	CASSQAKGQGLEAFF
TRBV14	TRBJ1-1	14	few	CASSQDLGATEAFF
TRBV6-4	TRBJ2-2	17	NA	CASSNPGTSENTGELFF
TRBV30	TRBJ1-2	15	NA	CAWSGGSGSNYGYTF
TRBV5-1	TRBJ1-1	15	NA	CASSLVRAPNTEAFF
TRBV28	TRBJ2-7	15	NA	CASASEDQTAYEQYF
TRBV9	TRBJ2-3	12	NA	CASSPSTDTQYF
TRBV4-3	TRBJ2-1	14	once	CASSQVGTYNEQFF
TRBV7-9	TRBJ2-7	17	NA	CSSSPRGRGSNLEEQYF
TRBV2	TRBJ2-5	14	few	CASSGGGVGETQYF
TRBV12-5	TRBJ2-2	19	once	CASGLARTGNRADTGELFF
TRBV29-1	TRBJ2-3	16	NA	CSVEGSGTISTDTQYF
TRBV6-4	TRBJ1-5	17	NA	CASSDSLQGNCNQPQHF
TRBV7-2	TRBJ2-5	15	NA	CATARGLAGVETQYF
TRBV9	TRBJ2-7	15	once	CASSPNGQGGSEQYF
TRBV5-6	TRBJ1-1	15	NA	CASSFEEGGITEAFF
TRBV4-1	TRBJ2-1	15	NA	CASSAGTVSYNEQFF
TRBV7-9	TRBJ2-1	14	NA	CASGSSGSRDEQFF
TRBV6-6	TRBJ1-2	12	NA	CASSYGPRGYTF
TRBV7-9	TRBJ1-1	16	NA	CASSFAGQGENTEAFF
TRBV7-9	TRBJ1-2	17	NA	CASSPQSTGGLNYGYTF
TRBV19	TRBJ2-7	12	NA	CASEDRGNEQYF
TRBV7-6	TRBJ2-7	14	NA	CASSSEGPLNEQYF
TRBV5-1	TRBJ2-7	16	NA	CASSPFLAGVSYEQYF
TRBV10-3	TRBJ1-2	13	NA	CAISEEDRGGYTF